This entry features one TCR beta chain sequence. This specimen comes from a study of blood T cell repertoires in COVID-19. The overall study: Material from acute and convalescent COVID-19 was sourced from the United States, Italy and Spain. T cells, B-cell-depleted T cells, or PBMCs supplied cDNA or gDNA.

In the authors' methods: Reference gene primer amplification gave estimated nucleated cell counts. Produced via immunoSEQ multiplex PCR; TCRdb's table is partial and in-frame only. V, J and clone size are taken as reported in that table, and D and trimming were inferred from the DNA itself. The repertoire holds a few hundred thousand clones, 70% to 90% seen once, with roughly 1.2% in the top ten. Germline V gives CDR1 LGHDT, CDR2 YNNKEL (reference sequence). The CDR3 covers 13 residues. J gave up 5 bases and V 4 bases, and 4 bases lay outside the gene matches. Material: peripheral blood. The receptor's source is a man aged 35 to 55 with acute or convalescent COVID-19. The V gene is TRBV3-1 (or the pseudogene TRBV3-2), the J gene TRBJ2-5; 7 bases are shared with TRBD2. The CDR3 protein is CASSPTSEETQYF. The CDR3 DNA follows: TGTGCCAGCAGCCCTACTAGCGAGGAGACCCAGTACTTC.